The sample holds a few counts of the clone carrying this TCR beta chain. What it binds is not known. The entry originates in a study of shared clonotypes between healthy human individuals. In the study overall: Donors, aged 18 to 49, were a couple of women and three men. Per donor, three plates held CD4 naive cells, three held CD4 memory, two held CD8 naive and one held CD8 memory. General study findings and limits: Blood alone was sampled, and tissue repertoires likely differ.

CD45RO-negative CD8 cells positively selected for CCR7 made up the naive population, which excluded terminally differentiated effector memory CD45RA+ cells. All participating donors were Caucasian adults from Nashville, Tennessee. V lost 6 bases to trimming and J lost 0 bases; unmatched junction nucleotides: 6. Germline values: CDR1 MDHEN, CDR2 SYDVKM. This CDR3 is built from 15 residues. The repertoire was sequenced with immunoSEQ multiplex PCR; TCRdb's copy has only in-frame clones and lacks some. The table lists around 1,900,000 clones, just over 90% of them singletons. The chain has TRBV28 and TRBJ2-7; 9 nucleotides agree with TRBD1. The sample was naive CD8+ T cells from PBMCs. This sequence was found in a man aged 18 to 35 in good health. Some clones in this sample may be carry-over from other donors' samples. This CDR3 is CASRATGGYSYEQYF. The CDR3 DNA reads as TGTGCCAGCAGGGCGACAGGGGGTTACTCCTACGAGCAGTACTTC. The variable domain in full, with the rest retrieved from reference TRBV28 and TRBJ2-7, is DVKVTQSSRYLVKRTGEKVFLECVQDMDHENMFWYRQDPGLGLRLIYFSYDVKMKEKGDIPEGYSVSREKKERFSLILESASTNQTSMYLCASRATGGYSYEQYFGPGTRLTVT.